The table lists the clone carrying this TCR beta chain with a few counts. This entry comes from a study of blood T cell repertoires in COVID-19. The V gene's germline CDR1 is MGHRA and CDR2 YSYEKL. The V gene lost 4 bases and the J gene lost 2 bases, with 12 bases spanning the gap. The CDR3 consists of 15 residues. Generated by immunoSEQ multiplex PCR, the TCRdb table keeps only in-frame clones and is missing some. The table has 260,000 or so clones, around 90% seen once. This clonotype was sampled from a woman aged 25 to 39 with acute COVID-19. The V and J genes are TRBV4-1 and TRBJ2-1, with D maybe TRBD1 (6 bases). The sample comprised PBMCs or T cells enriched from blood (not recorded which). The CDR3 region has the DNA TGCGCCAGCAGCCGGACAGCGCTGCCCTACAATGAGCAGTTCTTC. Protein: CASSRTALPYNEQFF.